The clone carrying this TCR beta chain was seen ten or more times. Its target is unknown. This CDR3 contains 18 residues. V lost 1 base and J 6 bases, leaving 19 bases between the germline ends. CDR1 is SGHVS, CDR2 FNYEAQ, per germline. The data originate from a study of CD8 T cells in ankylosing spondylitis. Study-level points and caveats: For ankylosing spondylitis blood, a TCR beta motif of seven to nine highly homologous variants appeared characteristic. Disease-linked clones reportedly concentrated significantly in matched ankylosing spondylitis synovial fluid.

For TCR beta, libraries came from quantitative 5'-RACE with molecular barcodes. TCRdb analysed the 5' RACE reads with MiXCR anew, one entry per CDR3 protein. The table shows about 52,000 distinct CDR3 sequences, with 6% to 7.5% occurring only once. The sample was blood, either unsorted or a sorted T cell fraction (not recorded which). This receptor was identified in a female donor with ankylosing spondylitis or in good health (not recorded which). The chain has TRBV7-6 and TRBJ1-6; perhaps TRBD1 as D (5 bases). The CDR3: CASSLERRTKGTNSPLHF. The CDR3 DNA follows: TGTGCCAGCAGCTTAGAGCGCCGGACCAAGGGGACTAATTCACCCCTCCACTTT.